This T cell receptor (beta chain) originates from a study of shared clonotypes between healthy human individuals. Overall study context: Those who served as donors were a couple of women and a few men between the ages of 18 and 49.

Measured with immunoSEQ multiplex PCR; TCRdb has only the in-frame clones, and not every one. Of 2 million to 2.5 million clones listed, approximately 95% are singletons. Study findings and constraints: Investigators collected only blood, and repertoires in tissues likely differ.

The CD4+ fraction was divided into a CD45RA+ naive subset and a CD45RA-negative memory subset. CDR3 length: 18 amino acids. The germline V gene encodes CDR1 MNHEY and CDR2 SMNVEV (reference sequence). With V trimmed by 6 bases and J by 3 bases, 17 bases remained unmatched. Points on this clone: The antigen is not known.

The chain uses TRBV27 and TRBJ1-3; 7 bases match TRBD1. This TCR was recovered from a man aged 18 to 29 in good health. Sequencing was performed on naive CD4+ T cells sorted from blood. Subset here: CD45RA+ positively selected. CDR3 in amino acids: CASRLSPPGTVGGNTIYF. The CDR3 coding sequence is TGTGCCAGCAGACTTTCTCCCCCCGGGACAGTCGGTGGAAACACCATATATTTT.